This T cell receptor (beta chain) was sequenced during a study of CD8+CD57+ T cells in acquired aplastic anemia. The wider study: The DNA of sorted CD4+ and CD8+ cells averaged about 3 ug. Mean read depth for CD4+ cells from healthy donors was 9 million to 13 million.

In its sample, this clonotype was seen many times. Its matching antigen is unknown. The CDR3 sequence is 15 residues long. V shed 3 bases and J 4 bases; nucleotides not matched to a gene: 5. Germline CDR1 and CDR2: LNHDA and SQIVND (reference sequence). Genomic DNA provided the template from which TCR beta VDJ and CDR3 profiles were obtained. Via MiXCR, TCRdb re-called the reads, giving one row per CDR3 protein. The sample has 200,000 to 250,000 distinct CDR3 sequences, approximately 60% seen once. Study-wide results and caveats: In CD8+ cells, Simpson's diversity showed no significant difference between patients and controls. Researchers report that twenty-nine CD8+ CDR3 sequences appeared in both patients and controls.

The clonotype comes from a human donor in good health. The source material was sorted CD4+, CD8+, or CD8+CD57+ T cells (not recorded which) from PBMCs. This chain connects TRBV19 to TRBJ2-7; 11 bases line up with TRBD1. CDR3 region: CASSISGQGAYEQYF. The CDR3 region has the DNA TGTGCCAGTAGTATTTCTGGACAGGGGGCTTACGAGCAGTACTTC.